The clone carrying this TCR beta chain has just one count. Sequencing used immunoSEQ v3.0 at survey level. Profiled with immunoSEQ multiplex PCR; TCRdb holds only in-frame clones, not every one. The table has 20,000 to 25,000 clones, more than 65% seen once; the top ten hold 7.5% to 10%. Germline-derived CDR1 and CDR2 are LGHNT and FRNRAP. Trimming cost V 6 bases and J 6 bases; bases outside gene matches: 4. This CDR3 comprises 12 residues. The data originate from a study of long-term antiretroviral therapy in people with HIV. The sample here was unsorted PBMCs, taken at the start of antiretroviral therapy. The receptor comes from a middle-aged man with HIV. The chain is built from TRBV12-5 and TRBJ1-1, with TRBD1 matching over 7 bases. The CDR3: CASGYRGPEAFF. The CDR3 nucleotides are TGTGCTAGTGGGTACAGGGGCCCTGAAGCTTTCTTT.